This entry lists 23 T cell receptor beta chains sequenced from one sample in a study of graft-versus-host responses after intestinal transplantation. Produced via immunoSEQ multiplex PCR; TCRdb's table is partial and in-frame only. This table has fewer than 20,000 clones, over 90% appearing once. The sample here was PBMCs, taken 23 days after intestinal transplant. These receptors originate from a human patient who received an intestinal transplant, so some T cells may come from the graft donor.

V gene TRBV20-1 combines with J gene TRBJ1-1; no definite D call. The ends were cut back, 3 bases at V and 7 bases at J, with 6 bases in the middle. This CDR3 is 10 amino acids long. Germline loops: CDR1 DFQATT, CDR2 SNEGSKA (reference sequence). The CDR3 spells CSASFGEAFF. The CDR3 DNA follows: TGCAGTGCTAGTTTCGGTGAAGCTTTCTTT.

A few counts support this clone. This sequence joins TRBV27 and TRBJ2-3; TRBD2 aligns across 7 bases. The CDR3 consists of 15 residues. Germline assignment: CDR1 MNHEY and CDR2 SMNVEV (reference sequence). J gave up 2 bases and V 5 bases, and 7 bases lay outside the gene matches. The CDR3 sequence is CASSPERGPTDTQYF. The CDR3 DNA reads as TGTGCCAGCAGTCCGGAGCGGGGACCCACAGATACGCAGTATTTT.

This chain joins TRBV6-1 and TRBJ1-1; a possible D gene is TRBD1 (5 bases). The V and J ends lost 0 bases and 5 bases respectively, with 13 bases between them. The germline gives CDR1 MNHNS, CDR2 SASEGT. This CDR3 is built from 15 residues. The CDR3 DNA reads TGTGCCAGCAGTGAAGCGGCGCGGGGGGGAACTGAAGCTTTCTTT. Protein sequence: CASSEAARGGTEAFF.

J is TRBJ2-7 and V is TRBV27; 7 bases fit TRBD1. After removal of 0 bases from V and 4 bases from J, the junction contained 15 bases not matched to a gene. This CDR3 is 18 amino acids long. CDR1 and CDR2 from the germline V gene are MNHEY and SMNVEV (reference sequence). The CDR3 bases are TGTGCCAGCAGTTTATCGGGCAGAGACAGGGAAGTTCAGTACGAGCAGTACTTC. It is translated as CASSLSGRDREVQYEQYF.

This rearrangement joins TRBV5-1 to TRBJ1-1; D is uncertain. V was pared by 0 bases and J by 5 bases, with 8 bases between. Germline CDR1 SGHRS, CDR2 YFSETQ. CDR3 length: 13 residues. The CDR3 nucleotides read TGCGCCAGCAGCTTGGATGGTCCGACTGAAGCTTTCTTT. Translation gives CASSLDGPTEAFF.

This clone was seen only once. This chain connects TRBV6-5 to TRBJ2-7; D gene unclear. The length of the CDR3 is 12 residues. CDR1 is MNHEY and CDR2 is SVGAGI in the germline V gene. Between the trimmed V and J ends, which lost 2 bases and 3 bases, there was a span of 5 bases. In nucleotides, the CDR3 is TGTGCCAGCAGTTACGGAGTCTACGAGCAGTACTTC. It codes for CASSYGVYEQYF.

The V gene is TRBV29-1, the J gene TRBJ2-7, with 7 bases that match TRBD2. The CDR3 has 14 residues. Germline V lookup: CDR1 SQVTM, CDR2 ANQGSEA. J was trimmed by 1 base and V by 6 bases; bases with no gene match: 9. The CDR3, as DNA: TGCAGCGTCCTCCCCCGGGGGGAGTCCTACGAGCAGTACTTC. Protein sequence: CSVLPRGESYEQYF.

The genes are TRBV7-3 and TRBJ2-1, with 7 bases matching TRBD2. The length of the CDR3 is 16 residues. Germline-derived CDR1 and CDR2 are SGHTA and FQGTGA. The V and J ends lost 5 bases and 7 bases, in that order; junction bases with no gene match: 14. CDR3 residues: CASSPIGAGVMNEQFF. The CDR3 DNA reads as TGTGCCAGCAGCCCAATAGGGGCGGGAGTGATGAATGAGCAGTTCTTC.

The V and J genes are TRBV2 and TRBJ1-1; 7 bases map to TRBD1. This CDR3 is 17 amino acids long. V lost 2 bases to trimming and J lost 5 bases; unmatched junction nucleotides: 14. Germline V gene lookup returns CDR1 SNHLY and CDR2 FYNNEI. The CDR3 region is CASSETRSLTGRTEAFF. The CDR3 DNA sequence: TGTGCCAGCAGTGAAACCCGAAGCTTGACAGGGCGGACTGAAGCTTTCTTT.

The chain carries TRBV4-1 and TRBJ1-6; D unclear. Trimming cost V 1 base and J 4 bases, with 8 bases left between them. This CDR3 is 15 amino acids long. The germline V gene has CDR1 MGHRA and CDR2 YSYEKL. Here the CDR3 reads CASSQAAAYNSPLHF. The CDR3 nucleotides are TGCGCCAGCAGCCAAGCGGCAGCGTATAATTCACCCCTCCACTTT.

This chain uses TRBV10-2 with TRBJ2-7, with a tentative D call TRBD2 (5 bases). Germline values: CDR1 WSHSY, CDR2 SAAADI. The length of the CDR3 is 12 residues. Trimming cost V 3 bases and J 5 bases, with 8 bases left between them. CDR3 coding DNA: TGCGCCAGCAGTGACGTCGGGGACGAGCAGTACTTC. The encoded protein is CASSDVGDEQYF.

The chain is built from TRBV11-2 and TRBJ1-3; no definite D call. Trimming removed 5 bases at V and 10 bases at J, with 9 bases between. This CDR3 is built from 11 residues. Germline assignment: CDR1 SGHAT and CDR2 FQNNGV. Here the CDR3 reads CASSDPWTIYF. CDR3 DNA sequence: TGTGCCAGCAGCGACCCTTGGACCATATATTTT.

The chain couples TRBV5-1 to TRBJ2-7, with 11 nucleotides matching TRBD1. Germline CDR1 and CDR2: SGHRS and YFSETQ. CDR3 size: 17 residues. Trimming at V came to 1 base and at J to 4 bases, leaving 10 bases not matched to a gene. The chain's CDR3 is CASSLPTSGQGAYEQYF. Written as DNA, the CDR3 is TGCGCCAGCAGCTTGCCAACTAGTGGACAGGGGGCTTACGAGCAGTACTTC.

The rearrangement uses TRBV6-1 and TRBJ2-1; no clear D. Looked up from germline, CDR1 is MNHNS and CDR2 is SASEGT. The CDR3 spans 13 residues. V lost 8 bases, J lost 2 bases, and 10 bases lay in between. DNA of the CDR3: TGTGCCAGCCTAACGGGCGCCTACAATGAGCAGTTCTTC. It codes for CASLTGAYNEQFF.

The genes are TRBV7-9 and TRBJ2-7, with 11 positions matching TRBD1. Losses at the gene ends were 5 bases for V and 7 bases for J; bases not matched to a gene: 4. Per germline, CDR1 SEHNR and CDR2 FQNEAQ (reference sequence). This CDR3 spans 13 amino acids. CDR3 bases: TGTGCCAGCAGCCTGGGACAGGGGGGAGAGCAGTACTTC. Its protein product is CASSLGQGGEQYF.

The V and J genes are TRBV27 and TRBJ1-1; D is possibly TRBD1 (5 bases). Germline-derived CDR1 and CDR2 are MNHEY and SMNVEV (reference sequence). V lost 3 bases and J lost 3, with 14 bases in between. There are 15 residues in the CDR3. This CDR3 reads CASSLGGNWDTEAFF. The CDR3 region has the DNA TGTGCCAGCAGTTTGGGGGGGAATTGGGACACTGAAGCTTTCTTT.

The chain combines TRBV2 with TRBJ2-1; 8 nucleotides align to TRBD2. Trimming took 7 bases from V and 4 from J; bases not matched to a gene: 3. The CDR3 sequence is 13 residues long. Germline V lookup: CDR1 SNHLY, CDR2 FYNNEI. CDR3 sequence: CASTGGAYNEQFF. DNA of the CDR3: TGTGCCAGCACGGGAGGGGCATACAATGAGCAGTTCTTC. The full variable domain, with the rest looked up from reference TRBV2 and TRBJ2-1, is EPEVTQTPSHQVTQMGQEVILRCVPISNHLYFYWYRQILGQKVEFLVSFYNNEISEKSEIFDDQFSVERPDGSNFTLKIRSTKLEDSAMYFCASTGGAYNEQFFGPGTRLTVL.

The chain's CDR3 is CSVVSRGLYNEQFF. The DNA of the CDR3 is TGCAGCGTTGTGTCCCGGGGCCTTTACAATGAGCAGTTCTTC. V and J are TRBV29-1 and TRBJ2-1; D is possibly TRBD1 or TRBD2 (5 bases each). The CDR3 is made up of 14 amino acids. The V end was cut by 4 bases, the J end by 4 bases, with 14 bases between. Germline V gene sequence: CDR1 SQVTM, CDR2 ANQGSEA.

The CDR3: CASSQVTGESYNEQFF. CDR3 nucleotide sequence: TGTGCCAGCAGCCAAGTAACAGGGGAGTCCTACAATGAGCAGTTCTTC. The chain employs TRBV4-2 and TRBJ2-1; TRBD1 matches at 7 bases. The CDR3 runs to 16 residues. Per germline, CDR1 LGHNA and CDR2 YNFKEQ. Trimming removed 1 base from V and 1 base from J; junction bases left unmatched: 4.

V usage is TRBV4-2 and J usage is TRBJ2-3; TRBD2 might be the D (5 bases). V dropped 0 bases and J dropped 0 bases, with 7 bases sitting between them. CDR3 size: 15 residues. Germline CDR1 is LGHNA and CDR2 is YNFKEQ. The CDR3, as DNA: TGTGCCAGCAGCCAAGAAGCGGTAAGCACAGATACGCAGTATTTT. Residues: CASSQEAVSTDTQYF.

The V and J genes are TRBV27 and TRBJ1-1, with 8 bases that match TRBD1. The CDR3 has 13 residues. J gave up 5 bases and V 2 bases, and 1 base lay outside the gene matches. Germline CDR1 is MNHEY and CDR2 is SMNVEV (reference sequence). The DNA for the CDR3 is TGTGCCAGCAGTTTAGACAGGGGAACTGAAGCTTTCTTT. Its translation: CASSLDRGTEAFF.

The V call is TRBV5-6, the J call TRBJ1-1; possibly TRBD1 for D (6 bases). Looked up from germline, CDR1 is SGHDT and CDR2 is YYEEEE. This CDR3 has 15 residues. V gave up 2 bases and J gave up 3 bases, with 14 bases separating them. The CDR3 DNA sequence: TGTGCCAGCAGCTTTGCTGGGGGCGGGGACACTGAAGCTTTCTTT. It specifies CASSFAGGGDTEAFF.

The chain links TRBV4-1 to TRBJ1-6; tentatively, D is TRBD1 (5 bases). The germline V and J ends were trimmed by 1 base and 10 bases, with 14 bases remaining between them. CDR3 length: 15 residues. The germline CDR1 and CDR2 sequences are MGHRA and YSYEKL. CDR3 DNA sequence: TGCGCCAGCAGCCAAGCCCGGGACGAGAGGTCACCCCTCCACTTT. Its protein product is CASSQARDERSPLHF.